The 9 T cell receptor beta chains in this list originate from one sample, sequenced in a study of cytotoxic CD8 clonotypes in ibrutinib-treated CLL. TCRdb's table, derived via immunoSEQ multiplex PCR, lists solely in-frame clones and lacks some. Here the sample spans hundreds of thousands of clones, almost 80% being singletons. This sample comprised PBMCs, obtained before ibrutinib treatment. Receptors were obtained from a human donor with chronic lymphocytic leukemia.

The chain carries TRBV18 and TRBJ1-4; D might be TRBD1 (6 bases). The germline gives CDR1 KGHSH, CDR2 LQKENI. The CDR3 is made up of 17 amino acids. V lost 2 bases to trimming and J lost 0 bases, with 13 bases between them. The CDR3 nucleotides read TGTGCCAGCTCACCAAGGGACACTACAGCAACTAATGAAAAACTGTTTTTT. It translates to CASSPRDTTATNEKLFF.

This chain connects TRBV7-2 to TRBJ2-2; 9 bases line up with TRBD2. Looked up from germline, CDR1 is SGHTA and CDR2 is FQGNSA. J lost 3 bases, V lost 5 bases, and 7 bases had no gene match. The CDR3 has 16 amino acids. The CDR3 DNA reads TGTGCCAGCAGCCCCAGGGTAGCGGGAGACACCGGGGAGCTGTTTTTT. Protein: CASSPRVAGDTGELFF.

The chain has TRBV18 and TRBJ1-2, with D tentatively TRBD1 (6 bases). Germline assignment: CDR1 KGHSH and CDR2 LQKENI. The CDR3 extends over 17 amino acids. With 5 bases removed from V and 4 bases from J, the gap between germline ends came to 23 bases. CDR3 in amino acids: CASSVTGISRSRYGYTF. In DNA form, the CDR3 reads TGTGCCAGCTCAGTTACAGGGATTAGTCGTTCCCGCTATGGCTACACCTTC. Looking up the rest from reference TRBV18 and TRBJ1-2 gives the full variable domain: NAGVMQNPRHLVRRRGQEARLRCSPMKGHSHVYWYRQLPEEGLKFMVYLQKENIIDESGMPKERFSAEFPKEGPSILRIQQVVRGDSAAYFCASSVTGISRSRYGYTFGSGTRLTVV.

The rearrangement links TRBV7-8 to TRBJ1-3; TRBD1 matches at 8 bases. This CDR3 region has 15 residues. V shed 5 bases and J 4 bases; nucleotides not matched to a gene: 7. Germline CDR1 reads SGHVS; CDR2 reads FQNEAQ. The CDR3 DNA is TGTGCCAGCAGCCAGGACAGGGTAGGAGGAAACACCATATATTTT. Protein: CASSQDRVGGNTIYF.

This clone showed up just a few times. The rearrangement links TRBV7-9 to TRBJ2-1; a weak D match, TRBD1 (5 bases). The germline CDR1 and CDR2 sequences are SEHNR and FQNEAQ (reference sequence). Deletions cut 1 base from V and 6 bases from J, with 13 bases between. The CDR3 consists of 15 residues. CDR3 protein: CASSLVGRGINEQFF. For the CDR3, the DNA is TGTGCCAGCAGCTTAGTAGGAAGGGGCATCAATGAGCAGTTCTTC.

The gene calls are TRBV7-8 and TRBJ2-7, with 9 nucleotides matching TRBD2. The length of the CDR3 is 17 residues. Germline lookup yields CDR1 SGHVS and CDR2 FQNEAQ. With V trimmed by 2 bases and J by 0 bases, 8 bases remained unmatched. CDR3 sequence (DNA): TGTGCCAGCAGCTTATTTAGCGGGAGAACTAGCTCCTACGAGCAGTACTTC. Protein sequence: CASSLFSGRTSSYEQYF.

V and J are TRBV28 and TRBJ2-4, with D maybe TRBD1 (5 bases). The CDR3 runs 16 residues. The V end was cut by 0 bases, the J end by 0 bases, with 9 bases between. Germline V lookup: CDR1 MDHEN, CDR2 SYDVKM. This chain's CDR3 is CASSLWDTQAKNIQYF. The CDR3 DNA is TGTGCCAGCAGTTTATGGGACACGCAAGCCAAAAACATTCAGTACTTC.

CDR3 amino acids: CASSPRDDRATEAFF. CDR3 nucleotides: TGTGCCAGCAGTCCTAGAGATGACAGGGCCACTGAAGCTTTCTTT. The V call is TRBV27, the J call TRBJ1-1, with 7 bases aligning to TRBD1. CDR3 size: 15 residues. Germline values: CDR1 MNHEY, CDR2 SMNVEV (reference sequence). Trimming removed 5 bases from V and 4 bases from J; junction bases left unmatched: 10.

V is TRBV5-6 and J is TRBJ2-1; the D gene is possibly TRBD1 (6 bases). CDR1 and CDR2 from the germline V gene are SGHDT and YYEEEE. Trimming shortened V by 1 base and J by 8 bases, and 25 bases separated the two germline ends. The CDR3 runs 18 residues. The CDR3 DNA reads as TGTGCCAGCAGCTTGTTGGAGATTAGACAGGTGTCTAGGGATGAGCAGTTCTTC. Translation gives CASSLLEIRQVSRDEQFF.